The 20 T cell receptor beta chains below all came from one sample that was sequenced in a study of blood T cell repertoires in COVID-19. Measured with immunoSEQ multiplex PCR; TCRdb has only the in-frame clones, and not every one. The sample has 120,000 to 150,000 clones, about 85% seen once. The sample comprised peripheral blood. The receptors derive from a human donor with acute or convalescent COVID-19. The donor label of this sample is uncertain.

The J gene is TRBJ1-6, the V gene TRBV9, with D uncertain. The CDR3 extends over 16 amino acids. Germline loops: CDR1 SGDLS, CDR2 YYNGEE. Trimming left V 3 bases short and J 6 bases short, with 16 bases between. The CDR3 spells CASSGGLGVVNSPLHF. CDR3 bases: TGTGCCAGCAGCGGGGGTCTGGGAGTAGTTAATTCACCCCTCCACTTT.

This clone was found a few times. The chain uses TRBV24-1 and TRBJ1-1; the D gene is possibly TRBD1 (5 bases). The CDR3 loop spans 13 amino acids. From germline, CDR1 is KGHDR and CDR2 SFDVKD. Trimming took off 5 bases at V and 10 bases at J, with 16 bases between the two ends. The CDR3 is CATSARDSSGAFF. The DNA of the CDR3 is TGTGCCACCAGTGCCCGGGACTCGTCTGGAGCTTTCTTT.

This sequence joins TRBV15 and TRBJ1-3; 7 bases fit TRBD1. Germline V gives CDR1 LNHNV, CDR2 YYDKDF (reference sequence). The trim removed 3 bases at V and 7 bases at J, leaving 12 bases unmatched. The CDR3 runs 16 residues. CDR3 in amino acids: CATSRNFRGLANTIYF. CDR3 DNA: TGTGCCACCAGCAGGAACTTCAGGGGGTTAGCGAACACCATATATTTT.

V usage is TRBV9 and J usage is TRBJ2-3; the match to TRBD2 covers 10 bases. Germline-derived CDR1 and CDR2 are SGDLS and YYNGEE. J gave up 3 bases and V 4 bases, and 8 bases lay outside the gene matches. There are 16 residues in the CDR3. The CDR3 loop is CASSPRPGLATDTQYF. The CDR3 DNA follows: TGTGCCAGCAGCCCCCGACCGGGACTAGCGACAGATACGCAGTATTTT.

The chain carries TRBV5-1 and TRBJ1-4; a possible D gene is TRBD1 (5 bases). The V gene's germline CDR1 is SGHRS and CDR2 YFSETQ. The V end was cut by 0 bases, the J end by 1 base, with 10 bases between. This CDR3 comprises 16 residues. The CDR3 protein is CASSLVGGLTNEKLFF. Here the CDR3 DNA reads TGCGCCAGCAGCTTGGTTGGGGGGTTAACTAATGAAAAACTGTTTTTT.

The chain has TRBV21-1 and TRBJ1-4. TRBV21-1 is recorded as a pseudogene. The CDR3 runs to 16 residues. DNA for the CDR3: TGTGCCAGCAGCCCCCGTGGGGGGGGGCCTCGGGAAAAACTGTTTTTT. As protein: CASSPRGGGPREKLFF.

V usage is TRBV12-3 or TRBV12-4 and J usage is TRBJ1-5; possibly TRBD1 for D (6 bases). V lost 8 bases, J lost 5 bases, and 10 bases lay in between. This CDR3 has 12 residues. CDR3 sequence (DNA): TGTGCCAGCGGGGGCCAGGATCAGCCCCAGCATTTT. This codes for CASGGQDQPQHF.

V gene TRBV21-1 combines with J gene TRBJ1-5; the DNA was not compared with TRBD1, the D call given in the table. TRBV21-1 is noted as a pseudogene. The CDR3 is 15 amino acids. The CDR3, as DNA: TGTGCCAGCAGCAAAACTCGACAGGAGAATCAGCCCCAGCATTTT. Its translation: CASSKTRQENQPQHF.

The chain recombines TRBV3-1 (or the pseudogene TRBV3-2) with TRBJ1-4; D might be TRBD1 (5 bases). CDR3 length: 16 residues. V lost 0 bases, J lost 6 bases, and 14 bases lay in between. Germline-derived CDR1 and CDR2 are LGHDT and YNNKEL (reference sequence). DNA for the CDR3: TGTGCCAGCAGCCAAGATGATGGAGGGGCGGATGAAAAACTGTTTTTT. Residues: CASSQDDGGADEKLFF.

The chain joins TRBV19 to TRBJ2-7; 10 bases are shared with TRBD1. V was clipped by 2 bases and J by 3 bases; unmatched bases: 4. This CDR3 region has 15 residues. Germline V gene sequence: CDR1 LNHDA, CDR2 SQIVND (reference sequence). The CDR3 bases are TGTGCCAGTAGTATATCCGGGACAGGGGACTACGAGCAGTACTTC. Translation gives CASSISGTGDYEQYF. Full variable domain (remainder filled in from reference TRBV19 and TRBJ2-7): DGGITQSPKYLFRKEGQNVTLSCEQNLNHDAMYWYRQDPGQGLRLIYYSQIVNDFQKGDIAEGYSVSREKKESFPLTVTSAQKNPTAFYLCASSISGTGDYEQYFGPGTRLTVT.

This chain uses TRBV24-1 with TRBJ1-2; TRBD1 agrees at 9 bases. The CDR3 has 14 amino acids. Germline trimming cut 6 bases from V and 5 bases from J; bases unmatched to any gene: 6. Germline V lookup: CDR1 KGHDR, CDR2 SFDVKD. CDR3 nucleotide sequence: TGTGCCACCAGTAAGGGACAGGGTTCGTATGGCTACACCTTC. Translating gives CATSKGQGSYGYTF.

The rearrangement links TRBV13 to TRBJ1-3, with 7 bases identical to TRBD1. CDR1 is PRHDT, CDR2 FYEKMQ, per germline (reference sequence). Trimming cost V 4 bases and J 4 bases; bases outside gene matches: 7. This CDR3 region has 15 residues. The CDR3 coding sequence is TGTGCCAGCAGCTCCCCACAGGGGATCGGAAACACCATATATTTT. Its translation: CASSSPQGIGNTIYF. Supplemented by reference TRBV13 and TRBJ1-3, the full variable domain reads AAGVIQSPRHLIKEKRETATLKCYPIPRHDTVYWYQQGPGQDPQFLISFYEKMQSDKGSIPDRFSAQQFSDYHSELNMSSLELGDSALYFCASSSPQGIGNTIYFGEGSWLTVV.

Written as DNA, the CDR3 is TGTGCCACCAGCAGAGATTGGGGCGCCGGGACTAGCGGCACAGATACGCAGTATTTT. This translates into CATSRDWGAGTSGTDTQYF. This sequence joins TRBV15 and TRBJ2-3; TRBD2 aligns across 10 bases. Trimming took 0 bases from V and 1 from J; bases not matched to a gene: 10. The CDR3 has 19 amino acids. CDR1 and CDR2 from the germline V gene are LNHNV and YYDKDF (reference sequence).

The chain couples TRBV7-2 to TRBJ1-2, with TRBD1 identical over 7 bases. This CDR3 contains 15 residues. Per the germline V gene, CDR1 is SGHTA and CDR2 is FQGNSA. Trimming removed 3 bases from V and 4 bases from J; junction bases left unmatched: 8. CDR3 protein: CASSFAGGQSYGYTF. Written as DNA, the CDR3 is TGTGCCAGCAGCTTTGCAGGGGGGCAGAGCTATGGCTACACCTTC.

V and J are TRBV11-2 and TRBJ2-7; tentative D call: TRBD2 (7 bases). Germline V CDR1 and CDR2: SGHAT, FQNNGV. The CDR3 spans 15 residues. With 4 bases removed from V and 2 bases from J, the gap between germline ends came to 15 bases. CDR3 protein: CASSSPRGAAYEQYF. The CDR3 DNA follows: TGTGCCAGCAGCTCCCCCCGGGGGGCGGCCTACGAGCAGTACTTC.

V is TRBV9 and J is TRBJ2-3, with TRBD2 matching over 7 bases. Trimming at V came to 4 bases and at J to 3 bases, leaving 8 bases not matched to a gene. Per the germline V gene, CDR1 is SGDLS and CDR2 is YYNGEE. The CDR3 is 15 amino acids. The CDR3 sequence: CASSPGLGSTDTQYF. CDR3 coding DNA: TGTGCCAGCAGCCCCGGACTAGGGTCAACAGATACGCAGTATTTT.

The chain links TRBV5-5 to TRBJ1-5; 8 bases line up with TRBD1. Germline V gene sequence: CDR1 SGHKS, CDR2 YYEKEE (reference sequence). The CDR3 has 13 amino acids. V lost 4 bases, J lost 8 bases, and 5 bases stayed unmatched. CDR3 protein: CASSLQGAEPQHF. The CDR3 region has the DNA TGTGCCAGCAGCCTGCAGGGGGCTGAGCCCCAGCATTTT. Full variable domain (remainder filled in from reference TRBV5-5 and TRBJ1-5): DAGVTQSPTHLIKTRGQQVTLRCSPISGHKSVSWYQQVLGQGPQFIFQYYEKEERGRGNFPDRFSARQFPNYSSELNVNALLLGDSALYLCASSLQGAEPQHFGDGTRLSIL.

J is TRBJ2-1 and V is TRBV19; 8 positions match TRBD2. J lost 2 bases, V lost 6 bases, and 3 bases had no gene match. This CDR3 contains 14 residues. Germline V gene lookup returns CDR1 LNHDA and CDR2 SQIVND (reference sequence). The CDR3 coding sequence is TGTGCCAGTAGGGGAGCGGGAGCCTACAATGAGCAGTTCTTC. Protein sequence: CASRGAGAYNEQFF. Based on the CDR3 plus reference TRBV19 and TRBJ2-1, the full variable domain is DGGITQSPKYLFRKEGQNVTLSCEQNLNHDAMYWYRQDPGQGLRLIYYSQIVNDFQKGDIAEGYSVSREKKESFPLTVTSAQKNPTAFYLCASRGAGAYNEQFFGPGTRLTVL.

The chain carries TRBV10-3 and TRBJ1-3; 7 positions match TRBD1. V trimming: 2 bases; J trimming: 2 bases; junction bases outside the gene matches: 18. The CDR3 loop spans 20 amino acids. Germline CDR1 is ENHRY and CDR2 is SYGVKD. DNA of the CDR3: TGTGCCATCAGTGAGCCCGTTCGGATTGACAGGGAGGCCCCTGGAAACACCATATATTTT. It translates to CAISEPVRIDREAPGNTIYF.

The chain couples TRBV7-2 to TRBJ2-2, with 11 bases that match TRBD2. Germline V gene sequence: CDR1 SGHTA, CDR2 FQGNSA. The V segment lost 0 bases and the J segment 6 bases; nucleotides outside the gene matches: 3. The CDR3 extends over 16 amino acids. CDR3 sequence: CASSLAQGLAAGELFF. CDR3 bases: TGTGCCAGCAGCTTAGCTCAGGGACTAGCGGCCGGGGAGCTGTTTTTT.